This entry is about one TCR beta chain. These data come from a study of CD8 T cells in Susac syndrome. Random hexamers served to reverse transcribe roughly 0.45 to 1 ug RNA. TCRdb called the immunoSEQ multiplex PCR reads again in MiXCR, with one record for every CDR3 protein. The sample carries some 110,000 distinct CDR3 sequences, around 95% recorded once. TCR beta was sequenced from blood CD8+ and CD4+ T cells. The study used healthy donors as controls matched for age and sex. While CD8+ and CD4+ T cells were isolated negatively, TEMRA cells were enriched by FACS. V was clipped by 3 bases and J by 5 bases; unmatched bases: 4. CDR1 SGHTA and CDR2 FQGNSA come from the germline V gene. The CDR3 runs to 14 residues.

This chain links TRBV7-2 with TRBJ2-5; 9 bases agree with TRBD2. The specimen sequenced was CD4+ T cells from PBMCs. The clonotype comes from a human donor in good health. CDR3 bases: TGTGCCAGCAGCTTTAGCGGGAGTGCCGAGACCCAGTACTTC. It yields the protein CASSFSGSAETQYF.